This T cell receptor (beta chain) was identified during a study of blood T cell repertoires in COVID-19. Germline V lookup: CDR1 LNHDA, CDR2 SQIVND (reference sequence). The CDR3 runs 14 residues. The V segment lost 5 bases and the J segment 0 bases; nucleotides outside the gene matches: 4. Details on this clone: Other DNA sequences from this sample encode an identical CDR3 as well.

The protocol was immunoSEQ multiplex PCR, while the TCRdb copy is restricted to in-frame clones and leaves out a portion. The table shows more than 300,000 clones, with 85% to 90% occurring only once. This receptor was identified in a woman younger than 35 who had recovered from COVID-19. J is TRBJ2-7 and V is TRBV19, with 7 bases identical to TRBD1. The sequencing sample was made of PBMCs or T cells enriched from blood (not recorded which). CDR3 protein: CASSSSGGSYEQYF. The DNA of the CDR3 is TGTGCCAGTAGTTCATCAGGGGGCTCCTACGAGCAGTACTTC.